A single TCR beta chain is shown here with its context. The data were obtained in a study of shared clonotypes between healthy human individuals. Data came from immunoSEQ multiplex PCR; TCRdb stores just in-frame clones and leaves some out. The table has about 2,100,000 clones, 93% seen once. The CDR3 runs 13 residues. V was trimmed by 2 bases and J by 6 bases, leaving 10 bases between them. The V gene's germline CDR1 is SGHVS and CDR2 FQNEAQ. CD8 cells classed as naive were CD45RO-negative and positively selected for CCR7, excluding terminally differentiated effector memory CD45RA+ cells. The sample consisted of naive CD8+ T cells from PBMCs. This TCR derives from a man between 18 and 35 years old in good health. Some clones in this sample may be carry-over from other donors' samples. The chain joins TRBV7-8 to TRBJ1-2, with D perhaps TRBD1 (5 bases). As DNA, the CDR3 is TGTGCCAGCAGCTTAATGGGGACCCATGGCTACACCTTC. Encoded protein: CASSLMGTHGYTF.